This TCR beta chain was sequenced in a study of somatic mutations in cytotoxic T cells in rheumatoid arthritis. CD4+ and CD8+ cells were isolated by positive magnetic bead selection, with purity checked by flow cytometry. In the case of this clone: The antigen remains undetermined.

The assay was immunoSEQ multiplex PCR, and TCRdb's table has in-frame clones only and misses some. Of approximately 12,000 clones in the sample, around 83% were seen once. Broader study findings: Clonality of CD8+ cells rose with age in rheumatoid arthritis patients but not healthy controls. It was found that CD8+ T-cell clonality in rheumatoid arthritis patients did not differ significantly from that in age-matched healthy controls.

The germline CDR1 and CDR2 sequences are MNHEY and SVGAGI. The CDR3 consists of 16 residues. The junction had 5 bases not matched to a gene; V was cut back by 0 bases and J by 4 bases. The rearrangement uses TRBV6-5 and TRBJ2-1; TRBD2 agrees at 8 bases. This sequence originates from a woman aged 55 to 70 in good health. The sample was CD8+ T cells sorted from blood. CDR3 nucleotides: TGTGCCAGCAGTTACTCGACCGGGGGGGAATACAATGAGCAGTTCTTC. As protein: CASSYSTGGEYNEQFF.